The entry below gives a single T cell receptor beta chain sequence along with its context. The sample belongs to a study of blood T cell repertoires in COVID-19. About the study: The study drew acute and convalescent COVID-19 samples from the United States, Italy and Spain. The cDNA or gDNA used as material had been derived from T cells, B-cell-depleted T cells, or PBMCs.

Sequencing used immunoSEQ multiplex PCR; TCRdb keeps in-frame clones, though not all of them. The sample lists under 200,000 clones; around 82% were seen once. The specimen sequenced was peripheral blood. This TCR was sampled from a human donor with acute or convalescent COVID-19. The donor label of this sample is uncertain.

The CDR3 reads CASRKSGTGGALYGYTF. Here the CDR3 DNA reads TGTGCCAGCAGGAAATCCGGGACAGGGGGCGCGTTATATGGCTACACCTTC. The chain links TRBV11-2 to TRBJ1-2, with TRBD1 identical over 12 bases. From germline, CDR1 is SGHAT and CDR2 FQNNGV. This CDR3 contains 17 residues. The V and J ends lost 6 bases and 5 bases, in that order; junction bases with no gene match: 13.